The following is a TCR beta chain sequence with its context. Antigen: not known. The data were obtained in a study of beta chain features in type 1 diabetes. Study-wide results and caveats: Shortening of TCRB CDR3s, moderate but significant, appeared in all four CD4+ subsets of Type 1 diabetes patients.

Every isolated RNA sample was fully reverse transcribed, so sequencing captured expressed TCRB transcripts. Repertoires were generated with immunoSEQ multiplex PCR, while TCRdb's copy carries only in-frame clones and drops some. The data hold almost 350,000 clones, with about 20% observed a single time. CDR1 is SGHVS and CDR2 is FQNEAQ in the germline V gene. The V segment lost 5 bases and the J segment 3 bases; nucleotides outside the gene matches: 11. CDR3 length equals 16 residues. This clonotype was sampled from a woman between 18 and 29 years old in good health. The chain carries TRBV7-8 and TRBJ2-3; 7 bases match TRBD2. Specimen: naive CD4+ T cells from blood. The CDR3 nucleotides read TGTGCCAGCAGCCCCCTTGCGGGAGCTCCGACAGATACGCAGTATTTT. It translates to CASSPLAGAPTDTQYF.